These T cell receptor beta chains were read from a single sample in a study of T cell responses to AZD1222 COVID-19 vaccine. Data came from immunoSEQ multiplex PCR; TCRdb stores just in-frame clones and leaves some out. This sample has 150,000 to 200,000 clones, with roughly nine tenths found just once. The source material was peripheral blood, sampled 28 days after the second AZD1222 dose. The receptor source for this set is an adult who received the AZD1222 COVID-19 vaccine. Both conserved end residues are part of each CDR3. The D gene is left open where the match is weak. For some rows the clone size is stated as once, few or many, or as a class when expanded; others skip it.

NA,NA,TRBV7-9,TRBJ1-2,CASSFAGVDYGYTF,TGTGCCAGCAGCTTTGCAGGGGTTGACTATGGCTACACCTTC
NA,NA,TRBV11-3,TRBJ2-1,CASSLVGTSIDEQFF,TGTGCCAGCAGCTTAGTGGGGACCTCCATCGATGAGCAGTTCTTC
NA,TRBD1,TRBV11-2,TRBJ1-2,CASSLNRGTDYGYTF,TGTGCCAGCAGCCTAAACCGCGGGACAGACTATGGCTACACCTTC
NA,NA,TRBV4-1,TRBJ1-1,CASSQTFPGENTEAFF,TGCGCCAGCAGCCAGACTTTTCCCGGGGAGAACACTGAAGCTTTCTTT
NA,TRBD1,TRBV7-7,TRBJ1-3,CASSLGTGAGNTIYF,TGTGCCAGCAGTCTCGGGACAGGGGCTGGAAACACCATATATTTT
NA,NA,TRBV18,TRBJ1-4,CASSPQGPNEKLFF,TGTGCCAGCTCACCACAGGGCCCTAATGAAAAACTGTTTTTT
NA,TRBD1,TRBV18,TRBJ1-2,CASSAGTELYGYTF,TGTGCCAGCTCCGCCGGGACAGAGTTGTATGGCTACACCTTC
NA,NA,TRBV6-5,TRBJ1-4,CASSYSYRNEKLFF,TGTGCCAGCAGTTACTCTTACCGTAATGAAAAACTGTTTTTT
NA,NA,TRBV7-9,TRBJ2-7,CASSPRQSYEQYF,TGTGCCAGCAGCCCTCGACAGTCCTACGAGCAGTACTTC
NA,NA,TRBV2,TRBJ2-4,CASSERDVKNIQYF,TGTGCCAGCAGTGAACGGGATGTTAAAAACATTCAGTACTTC
NA,NA,TRBV19,TRBJ1-2,CASSMLERTNYGYTF,TGTGCCAGTAGTATGCTGGAGAGAACTAACTATGGCTACACCTTC
once,NA,TRBV5-8,TRBJ2-1,CASSTLGSGEQFF,TGTGCCAGCAGCACCTTGGGGTCAGGTGAGCAGTTCTTC
NA,NA,TRBV5-4,TRBJ1-1,CASSLDPPGVRNTEAFF,TGTGCCAGCAGCTTGGACCCCCCGGGGGTCAGGAACACTGAAGCTTTCTTT
few,NA,TRBV7-9,TRBJ1-4,CASSAFGGGQEKLFF,TGTGCCAGCAGCGCCTTCGGGGGAGGGCAGGAAAAACTGTTTTTT
NA,TRBD2,TRBV9,TRBJ2-1,CASSVVGTSGGPQFF,TGTGCCAGCAGCGTAGTGGGGACTAGCGGGGGACCGCAGTTCTTC
NA,TRBD1,TRBV4-1,TRBJ1-6,CASSQDRVGSPLHF,TGCGCCAGCAGCCAGGACAGGGTAGGATCACCCCTCCACTTT
NA,TRBD2,TRBV5-1,TRBJ2-7,CASSPGGNYEQYF,TGCGCCAGCAGCCCGGGGGGGAACTACGAGCAGTACTTC
once,NA,TRBV5-1,TRBJ1-1,CASSFEGNTEAFF,TGCGCCAGCAGCTTCGAAGGGAACACTGAAGCTTTCTTT
NA,TRBD2,TRBV2,TRBJ2-7,CASGGDGAYEQYF,TGTGCCAGCGGGGGGGACGGAGCCTACGAGCAGTACTTC
NA,NA,TRBV10-3,TRBJ2-1,CAISRPLGPSSYNEQFF,TGTGCCATCAGTCGCCCCCTCGGCCCGAGCTCCTACAATGAGCAGTTCTTC
NA,NA,TRBV2,TRBJ2-7,CASSEAGTHYEQYF,TGTGCCAGCAGTGAAGCCGGGACCCACTACGAGCAGTACTTC
NA,NA,TRBV10-3,TRBJ1-3,CAISVRPESGAGNTIYF,TGTGCCATCAGTGTAAGACCTGAATCCGGCGCTGGAAACACCATATATTTT
NA,NA,TRBV7-2,TRBJ2-1,CASSFGLLYNEQFF,TGTGCCAGCAGCTTTGGACTCCTTTACAATGAGCAGTTCTTC
once,NA,TRBV6-5,TRBJ1-5,CASSGGGNQPQHF,TGTGCCAGCTCGGGGGGCGGCAATCAGCCCCAGCATTTT
NA,NA,TRBV9,TRBJ2-2,CASSVGLGYTGELFF,TGTGCCAGCAGCGTAGGTCTAGGGTACACCGGGGAGCTGTTTTTT
NA,TRBD1,TRBV19,TRBJ2-1,CASSLAGGMTYNEQFF,TGTGCCAGTAGTCTGGCAGGGGGAATGACCTACAATGAGCAGTTCTTC
few,NA,TRBV7-8,TRBJ1-2,CASSLSARGNYGYTF,TGTGCCAGCAGCTTATCCGCCAGGGGTAACTATGGCTACACCTTC
NA,NA,TRBV3-1/TRBV3-2,TRBJ2-7,CASSQVLGGTYEQYF,TGTGCCAGCAGCCAAGTGTTGGGGGGAACATACGAGCAGTACTTC
NA,TRBD1,TRBV15,TRBJ1-1,CATSRGQGVAQGVEAFF,TGTGCCACCAGCAGAGGACAGGGGGTAGCCCAGGGGGTTGAAGCTTTCTTT
NA,NA,TRBV5-1,TRBJ1-1,CASSMGREAFF,TGCGCCAGCAGCATGGGGAGGGAAGCTTTCTTT
NA,TRBD1,TRBV4-3,TRBJ2-7,CASSQDRHRGRFSSRYF,TGCGCCAGCAGCCAAGATAGGCACAGGGGGCGGTTTTCGTCGCGGTACTTC
NA,NA,TRBV11-2,TRBJ1-2,CASSATEGRDSQDYGYTF,TGTGCCAGCAGCGCGACTGAGGGACGGGACTCGCAGGACTATGGCTACACCTTC
once,NA,TRBV2,TRBJ1-6,CASSSGRDSYNSPLHF,TGTGCCAGCAGCTCTGGTAGGGACTCCTATAATTCACCCCTCCACTTT
NA,NA,TRBV5-1,TRBJ2-5,CASSLDNTQETQYF,TGCGCCAGCAGCTTGGACAATACACAAGAGACCCAGTACTTC
NA,NA,TRBV7-9,TRBJ2-7,CASSSGVPEQYF,TGTGCCAGCAGCTCGGGGGTACCGGAGCAGTACTTC
NA,NA,TRBV19,TRBJ2-1,CASTWGGPNEQFF,TGTGCCAGTACGTGGGGGGGGCCCAATGAGCAGTTCTTC
NA,NA,TRBV4-2,TRBJ1-3,CASSQAADRIFNTIYF,TGTGCCAGCAGCCAAGCAGCCGACAGGATCTTTAACACCATATATTTT
once,NA,TRBV3-1/TRBV3-2,TRBJ2-5,CASSKGPYQETQYF,TGTGCCAGCAGCAAGGGACCGTACCAAGAGACCCAGTACTTC
few,NA,TRBV7-7,TRBJ2-2,CASSPTLSRGLNTGELFF,TGTGCCAGCAGCCCGACCCTCTCCCGGGGCTTGAACACCGGGGAGCTGTTTTTT
NA,TRBD1,TRBV4-2,TRBJ1-4,CASSPVWGQGASSNEKLFF,TGTGCCAGCAGCCCTGTATGGGGACAGGGGGCTTCGTCTAATGAAAAACTGTTTTTT
once,NA,TRBV6-2/TRBV6-3,TRBJ1-1,CASSYSRKNTEAFF,TGTGCCAGCAGTTACTCCCGAAAGAACACTGAAGCTTTCTTT
NA,NA,TRBV19,TRBJ2-6,CASNKMAGLAPGANVLTF,TGTGCCAGTAACAAGATGGCAGGGCTAGCGCCTGGGGCCAACGTCCTGACTTTC
once,NA,TRBV9,TRBJ1-2,CASSVGHTGYNYGYTF,TGTGCCAGCAGCGTAGGCCATACAGGGTATAACTATGGCTACACCTTC
NA,NA,TRBV5-1,TRBJ2-7,CASSLGAERYEQYF,TGCGCCAGCAGCTTAGGTGCCGAGCGATACGAGCAGTACTTC
NA,NA,TRBV11-2,TRBJ2-1,CASSTTHNEQFF,TGTGCCAGCAGCACGACCCACAATGAGCAGTTCTTC
NA,NA,TRBV18,TRBJ2-2,CASQPGQNTGELFF,TGTGCCAGTCAACCGGGACAGAACACCGGGGAGCTGTTTTTT
NA,NA,TRBV12-3/TRBV12-4,TRBJ1-5,CASSFGAQPQHF,TGTGCCAGCAGTTTTGGAGCTCAGCCCCAGCATTTT
NA,NA,TRBV5-6,TRBJ1-2,CASSLGGRDYGYTF,TGTGCCAGCAGCTTGGGAGGCAGGGACTATGGCTACACCTTC
NA,NA,TRBV27,TRBJ2-2,CASRPQGYTGELFF,TGTGCCAGCAGACCACAGGGTTACACCGGGGAGCTGTTTTTT
NA,NA,TRBV11-2,TRBJ2-7,CASSFGGNSYEQYF,TGTGCCAGCAGTTTCGGGGGCAACTCCTACGAGCAGTACTTC
NA,NA,TRBV15,TRBJ1-6,CATSRDTPFRGSYNSPLHF,TGTGCCACCAGCAGAGATACCCCGTTCAGAGGGTCCTATAATTCACCCCTCCACTTT
NA,NA,TRBV3-1/TRBV3-2,TRBJ2-2,CASSQDRAVTGELFF,TGTGCCAGCAGCCAAGATCGGGCGGTCACCGGGGAGCTGTTTTTT
NA,NA,TRBV5-1,TRBJ1-3,CASSLEGETFSGNTIYF,TGCGCCAGCAGCTTGGAGGGGGAGACGTTCTCTGGAAACACCATATATTTT
NA,NA,TRBV10-2,TRBJ2-7,CASSVSDRQYF,TGCGCCAGCAGTGTAAGCGATAGGCAGTACTTC
NA,TRBD2,TRBV3-1/TRBV3-2,TRBJ2-1,CASSQVRAIAGEGEQFF,TGTGCCAGCAGCCAAGTGAGGGCAATAGCGGGGGAGGGTGAGCAGTTCTTC
NA,NA,TRBV4-1,TRBJ1-2,CASSPIRGFYGYTF,TGCGCCAGCAGTCCAATTCGGGGGTTCTATGGCTACACCTTC
NA,NA,TRBV7-9,TRBJ2-2,CASSLASAGELFF,TGTGCCAGCAGCTTAGCGTCTGCCGGGGAGCTGTTTTTT
NA,TRBD2,TRBV6-1,TRBJ2-7,CASSETSGGSEQYF,TGTGCCAGCAGTGAAACCAGCGGGGGGTCGGAGCAGTACTTC
NA,TRBD2,TRBV29-1,TRBJ2-3,CSVLLAGIDTQYF,TGCAGCGTTTTACTAGCGGGGATAGATACGCAGTATTTT